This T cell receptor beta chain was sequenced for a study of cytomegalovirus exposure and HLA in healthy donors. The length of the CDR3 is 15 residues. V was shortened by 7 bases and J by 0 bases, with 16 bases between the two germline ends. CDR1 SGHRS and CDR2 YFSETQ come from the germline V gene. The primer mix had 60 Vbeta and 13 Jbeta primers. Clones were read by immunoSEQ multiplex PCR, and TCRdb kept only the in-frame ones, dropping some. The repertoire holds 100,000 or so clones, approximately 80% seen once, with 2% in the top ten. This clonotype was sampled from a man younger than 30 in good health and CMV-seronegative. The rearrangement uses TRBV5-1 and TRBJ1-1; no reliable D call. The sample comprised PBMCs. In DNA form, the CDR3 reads TGCGCCAGCTGCCTCGGGGAGGGCGTGAACACTGAAGCTTTCTTT. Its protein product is CASCLGEGVNTEAFF.